One sample yielded the 31 T cell receptor beta chains listed below, sequenced in a study of neurological immune-mediated disorders. MiXCR, run by TCRdb on the 5' RACE reads, gives a single entry per CDR3 protein. The table shows tens of thousands of distinct CDR3 sequences, with about 4.9% occurring only once. The sequencing input was PBMCs. These receptors came from a man aged 25-45 years with multiple sclerosis.

This clonotype showed up just a few times. The gene calls are TRBV11-2 and TRBJ2-7, with 7 nucleotides matching TRBD1. Germline CDR1 reads SGHAT; CDR2 reads FQNNGV. The length of the CDR3 is 14 residues. The V segment lost 6 bases and the J segment 6 bases; nucleotides outside the gene matches: 11. CDR3: CASSFTRQGVEQYF. The CDR3 DNA reads as TGTGCCAGCAGTTTTACTAGACAGGGTGTCGAGCAGTACTTC.

On this clonotype: Just one base apart from a much larger clone, this may be a read error. J is TRBJ1-1 and V is TRBV7-9; possibly TRBD1 for D (5 bases). Germline V gives CDR1 SEHNR, CDR2 FQNEAQ (reference sequence). CDR3 length: 14 residues. In nucleotides, the CDR3 is TGTACCAGCAGCTGGAATACAGGGAACACTGAAGCTTTCTTT. Encoded protein: CTSSWNTGNTEAFF.

The CDR3 sequence is CASSQLAGGLFNEQFF. CDR3 DNA: TGTGCCAGCAGCCAACTAGCGGGGGGGCTATTCAATGAGCAGTTCTTC. The rearrangement uses TRBV9 and TRBJ2-1, with 13 bases that match TRBD2. J was trimmed by 6 bases and V by 4 bases; bases with no gene match: 7. In germline, CDR1 is SGDLS, CDR2 YYNGEE. The CDR3 spans 16 residues.

In this sample, this clonotype turned up many times. The chain has TRBV5-6 and TRBJ1-1, with D uncertain. Germline loops: CDR1 SGHDT, CDR2 YYEEEE. The CDR3 is 11 residues long. V was shortened by 6 bases and J by 4 bases, with 7 bases between the two germline ends. The CDR3 loop is CASTGSTEAFF. DNA for the CDR3: TGTGCCAGCACCGGAAGCACTGAAGCTTTCTTT.

This clonotype was seen many times. The chain links TRBV10-2 to TRBJ2-1; 9 bases map to TRBD2. The CDR3 covers 13 residues. CDR1 and CDR2 from the germline V gene are WSHSY and SAAADI. Trimming cost V 10 bases and J 6 bases; bases outside gene matches: 7. CDR3 coding DNA: TGCGCCAACTCCGGGACTAGCTCCAATGAGCAGTTCTTC. Protein product: CANSGTSSNEQFF.

At least ten counts were recorded for this clonotype. The chain recombines TRBV7-2 with TRBJ1-1, with 7 bases that match TRBD1. The junction had 5 bases not matched to a gene; V was cut back by 1 base and J by 3 bases. The CDR3 runs 15 residues. Germline CDR1 reads SGHTA; CDR2 reads FQGNSA. This CDR3 is CASSLESTGDTEAFF. Here the CDR3 DNA reads TGTGCCAGCAGCTTAGAATCTACAGGGGACACTGAAGCTTTCTTT. Variable domain in full (rest from reference TRBV7-2 and TRBJ1-1): GAGVSQSPSNKVTEKGKDVELRCDPISGHTALYWYRQSLGQGLEFLIYFQGNSAPDKSGLPSDRFSAERTGGSVSTLTIQRTQQEDSAVYLCASSLESTGDTEAFFGQGTRLTVV.

In its sample, this clonotype was seen many times. The chain uses TRBV9 and TRBJ2-2; D not resolved. CDR3 length equals 14 residues. Germline loops: CDR1 SGDLS, CDR2 YYNGEE. The germline V and J ends were trimmed by 2 bases and 1 base, with 6 bases remaining between them. This CDR3 is CASSVRGNTGELFF. For the CDR3, the DNA is TGTGCCAGCAGCGTCAGAGGGAACACCGGGGAGCTGTTTTTT.

This chain links TRBV20-1 with TRBJ1-1; D is possibly TRBD1 (5 bases). This CDR3 has 12 residues. V shed 6 bases and J shed 11 bases, with 19 bases lying between them. Germline CDR1 reads DFQATT; CDR2 reads SNEGSKA (reference sequence). DNA for the CDR3: TGCAGTGCGAGGATATTTCGGGGGACGGCTTTCTTT. It codes for CSARIFRGTAFF.

Remarks on this clonotype: This sequence may be a read error, since a much larger clone differs from it by one base. The rearrangement links TRBV20-1 to TRBJ2-1; 8 bases agree with TRBD2. The CDR3 spans 15 residues. Germline V gene sequence: CDR1 DFQATT, CDR2 SNEGSKA (reference sequence). V lost 1 base, J lost 13 bases, and 15 bases stayed unmatched. CDR3 residues: CSARGPGLAGGLQFF. DNA of the CDR3: TGCAGTGCTAGAGGCCCGGGGCTAGCGGGCGGTTTACAGTTCTTC.

This clonotype came up many times. The chain has TRBV20-1 and TRBJ1-2; weak D call: TRBD1 (6 bases). CDR3 size: 14 residues. The germline gives CDR1 DFQATT, CDR2 SNEGSKA (reference sequence). Trimming cost V 0 bases and J 4 bases, with 12 bases left between them. CDR3 coding DNA: TGCAGTGCTAGAGATCGTGAGACAGGCTATGGCTACACCTTC. This translates into CSARDRETGYGYTF.

This clonotype has ten or more counts. This rearrangement joins TRBV2 to TRBJ1-2, with D possibly matching TRBD1 (6 bases). Germline-derived CDR1 and CDR2 are SNHLY and FYNNEI. V was pared by 6 bases and J by 7 bases, with 12 bases between. This CDR3 has 12 residues. CDR3 bases: TGTGCCAGCAGCCCGGGGGCGCCTGGCTACACCTTC. Translating it yields CASSPGAPGYTF.

The sample holds many counts of this clonotype. This chain uses TRBV5-1 with TRBJ2-2, with D tentatively TRBD1 (5 bases). Germline V gene sequence: CDR1 SGHRS, CDR2 YFSETQ. Trimming removed 4 bases from V and 7 bases from J, with 14 bases in between. The CDR3 totals 14 residues. In DNA, the CDR3 is TGCGCCAGCAGCCCACAGGACCGAGTCGGGGAGCTGTTTTTT. Translation: CASSPQDRVGELFF.

This clonotype was found many times. This sequence joins TRBV15 and TRBJ1-4; no clear D. Trimming removed 1 base from V and 0 bases from J, with 9 bases in between. This CDR3 has 16 amino acids. Per the germline V gene, CDR1 is LNHNV and CDR2 is YYDKDF (reference sequence). The CDR3 coding sequence is TGTGCCACCAGCAGAGGGACGGTCTCAACTAATGAAAAACTGTTTTTT. Translated, it gives CATSRGTVSTNEKLFF.

Notes on this clonotype: The final CDR3 position lacks the conserved phenylalanine or tryptophan, pointing to a likely read error. It is unclear where the CDR3 begins or ends on the DNA, so no DNA is shown, and the CDR3 is as TCRdb lists it. The chain is built from TRBV2 and TRBJ2-7; the D call in the table, TRBD1, was not verified against the DNA. Both ends counted, the CDR3 spans 13 residues. Germline lookup yields CDR1 SNHLY and CDR2 FYNNEI. CDR3 region: CASTRNGGPPNSK.

This clonotype has a count of ten or more. This chain links TRBV27 with TRBJ2-3; D unresolved. This CDR3 is built from 13 residues. The V gene's germline CDR1 is MNHEY and CDR2 SMNVEV (reference sequence). Between the trimmed V and J ends, which lost 2 bases and 5 bases, there was a span of 8 bases. CDR3: CASSLKKKDTQYF. In nucleotides, the CDR3 is TGTGCCAGCAGTTTAAAGAAGAAAGATACGCAGTATTTT.

This clonotype appeared many times. This chain uses TRBV5-1 with TRBJ1-1; D remains ambiguous. Germline CDR1 SGHRS, CDR2 YFSETQ. V gave up 0 bases and J gave up 4 bases, with 10 bases separating them. The CDR3 sequence is 14 residues long. The DNA of the CDR3 is TGCGCCAGCAGCTTGGATGGTCCGGGCACTGAAGCTTTCTTT. It codes for CASSLDGPGTEAFF.

This clonotype was seen ten or more times. J is TRBJ2-2 and V is TRBV27; D is possibly TRBD1 (5 bases). Germline CDR1 and CDR2: MNHEY and SMNVEV (reference sequence). V lost 2 bases and J 7 bases, leaving 11 bases between the germline ends. CDR3 length equals 14 residues. DNA for the CDR3: TGTGCCAGCAGTTTACGGTGGGGCTACGGGGAGCTGTTTTTT. Translation gives CASSLRWGYGELFF.

This clonotype was observed at least ten times. CDR3 loop: CASSYPRALMAGELFF. The CDR3 DNA is TGCGCCAGCAGCTACCCCCGGGCGTTGATGGCCGGGGAGCTGTTTTTT. The rearrangement links TRBV5-1 to TRBJ2-2; D not resolved. The CDR3 runs 16 residues. CDR1 is SGHRS, CDR2 YFSETQ, per germline. Between the trimmed V and J ends, which lost 3 bases and 6 bases, there was a span of 18 bases. Full variable domain (rest looked up from reference TRBV5-1 and TRBJ2-2): KAGVTQTPRYLIKTRGQQVTLSCSPISGHRSVSWYQQTPGQGLQFLFEYFSETQRNKGNFPGRFSGRQFSNSRSEMNVSTLELGDSALYLCASSYPRALMAGELFFGEGSRLTVL.

Only a few counts were recorded for this clonotype. V gene TRBV4-1 combines with J gene TRBJ2-7; no definite D call. V lost 1 base and J 0 bases, leaving 7 bases between the germline ends. The CDR3 covers 14 residues. Germline V gene lookup returns CDR1 MGHRA and CDR2 YSYEKL. This CDR3 reads CASSQVPDSYEQYF. The CDR3 region has the DNA TGCGCCAGCAGCCAAGTTCCTGACTCCTACGAGCAGTACTTC.

This clonotype was detected many times. The chain recombines TRBV5-1 with TRBJ2-5; TRBD1 or TRBD2 may be the D gene (5 bases each). Trimming took 3 bases from V and 5 from J, leaving 14 bases between them. The CDR3 totals 14 residues. Germline V lookup: CDR1 SGHRS, CDR2 YFSETQ. CDR3 DNA sequence: TGCGCCAGCAGCTGGGACGGAATCGGGGAGACCCAGTACTTC. Protein sequence: CASSWDGIGETQYF. Based on the CDR3 plus reference TRBV5-1 and TRBJ2-5, the full variable domain is KAGVTQTPRYLIKTRGQQVTLSCSPISGHRSVSWYQQTPGQGLQFLFEYFSETQRNKGNFPGRFSGRQFSNSRSEMNVSTLELGDSALYLCASSWDGIGETQYFGPGTRLLVL.

This clonotype occurred many times. This chain uses TRBV12-3 or TRBV12-4 with TRBJ1-1; perhaps TRBD1 as D (6 bases). The CDR3 runs 15 residues. V lost 6 bases to trimming and J lost 1 base, with 15 bases between them. Here the CDR3 reads CASSPRGGRNTEAFF. Here the CDR3 DNA reads TGTGCCAGCAGCCCCCGGGGGGGGCGGAACACTGAAGCTTTCTTT.

In this sample, this clonotype turned up many times. The genes are TRBV27 and TRBJ1-1; D is undetermined. The germline CDR1 and CDR2 sequences are MNHEY and SMNVEV (reference sequence). Trimming pared 5 bases from V and 7 bases from J, leaving 17 bases between. The CDR3 totals 14 residues. CDR3 nucleotide sequence: TGTGCCAGCAGTGGATTCCGGTTGGGAAGTGAAGCTTTCTTT. This gives the protein CASSGFRLGSEAFF.

This clonotype occurred many times. The chain couples TRBV9 to TRBJ2-5; D gene ambiguous. The CDR3 spans 14 residues. CDR1 is SGDLS and CDR2 is YYNGEE in the germline V gene. V was clipped by 4 bases and J by 5 bases, with 15 bases between them. CDR3 nucleotides: TGTGCCAGCAGCCCAGAGGTCCGCAGGGAGACCCAGTACTTC. This sequence encodes CASSPEVRRETQYF.

This clonotype was seen at least ten times. The chain combines TRBV27 with TRBJ2-7; the D is unclear. The CDR3 has 14 residues. Trimming left V 4 bases short and J 7 bases short, with 17 bases between. CDR1 and CDR2 from the germline V gene are MNHEY and SMNVEV (reference sequence). CDR3 region: CASSYEYSRQEQYF. CDR3 nucleotide sequence: TGTGCCAGCAGTTACGAATACTCCCGTCAGGAGCAGTACTTC.

This clonotype was observed at least ten times. The chain carries TRBV6-5 and TRBJ1-1, with 7 bases that match TRBD1. Trimming cost V 6 bases and J 3 bases; bases outside gene matches: 7. Germline V gene sequence: CDR1 MNHEY, CDR2 SVGAGI. CDR3 length: 14 amino acids. The CDR3, as DNA: TGTGCCAGCAGACCAGGGGGATTCGACACTGAAGCTTTCTTT. Encoded protein: CASRPGGFDTEAFF.

In its sample, this clonotype was seen a few times. V usage is TRBV27 and J usage is TRBJ2-3, with unresolved D. V was clipped by 6 bases and J by 0 bases, with 13 bases between them. Germline CDR1 MNHEY, CDR2 SMNVEV (reference sequence). The CDR3 totals 15 residues. In nucleotides, the CDR3 is TGTGCCAGCAGCACCTTAGGCGCGAGCACAGATACGCAGTATTTT. Its protein is CASSTLGASTDTQYF.

This clonotype was seen many times. V and J are TRBV2 and TRBJ1-1, with D unresolved. Germline V gene lookup returns CDR1 SNHLY and CDR2 FYNNEI. V lost 2 bases, J lost 0 bases, and 1 base lay in between. This CDR3 is 12 amino acids long. The CDR3 DNA follows: TGTGCCAGCAGTGAATTGAACACTGAAGCTTTCTTT. Translated: CASSELNTEAFF.

At least ten counts were recorded for this clonotype. This chain links TRBV9 with TRBJ2-4, with D possibly TRBD2 on 6 matching bases. There are 15 residues in the CDR3. In germline, CDR1 is SGDLS, CDR2 YYNGEE. V gave up 7 bases and J gave up 0 bases, with 14 bases separating them. DNA of the CDR3: TGTGCCAGCGGGGGACTGGGGGGAGCCAAAAACATTCAGTACTTC. Translation: CASGGLGGAKNIQYF. Full variable domain (outside the CDR3, taken from reference TRBV9 and TRBJ2-4): DSGVTQTPKHLITATGQRVTLRCSPRSGDLSVYWYQQSLDQGLQFLIQYYNGEERAKGNILERFSAQQFPDLHSELNLSSLELGDSALYFCASGGLGGAKNIQYFGAGTRLSVL.

This clonotype has a count of ten or more. The chain uses TRBV5-1 and TRBJ1-1; 9 bases align to TRBD1. Losses at the gene ends were 5 bases for V and 3 bases for J; bases not matched to a gene: 5. CDR3 length: 14 residues. Per germline, CDR1 SGHRS and CDR2 YFSETQ. The CDR3 nucleotides are TGCGCCAGCAGACCGGACAGGGGTGACACTGAAGCTTTCTTT. It codes for CASRPDRGDTEAFF.

The chain uses TRBV21-1 and TRBJ1-1; the table's D gene call, TRBD1, was not cross checked with the DNA. TRBV21-1 counts as a pseudogene. This CDR3 has 14 amino acids. CDR3 DNA: TGTGCCAGCAGCAACGTGGGGGACGCCACTGAAGCTTTCTTT. This gives the protein CASSNVGDATEAFF.

Concerning this clonotype itself: One base away lies a much larger clone, so this may be a sequencing read error. The chain couples TRBV7-9 to TRBJ2-3; no clear D gene. Trimming took 2 bases from V and 2 from J, leaving 5 bases between them. The CDR3 has 13 amino acids. The V gene's germline CDR1 is SEHNR and CDR2 FQNEAQ (reference sequence). The CDR3 loop is CASSLSPTDTQYF. The CDR3 nucleotides read TGTGCCAGCAGCTTATCCCCCACAGATACGCAGTATTTT.